The text below deals with one T cell receptor (beta chain). Antigen: not known. Germline loops: CDR1 MNHEY, CDR2 SMNVEV (reference sequence). The CDR3 has 18 amino acids. V dropped 7 bases and J dropped 4; count of bases not matched to a gene: 17. The data were taken from a study of response to subunit inactivated influenza vaccine. Findings and caveats of the study: Every seasonal influenza vaccination brings in few new T cells, the authors suggested.

Each CDR3 protein gets one entry after TCRdb re-called the RT-PCR reads with MiXCR. Among 490,000 or so distinct CDR3 sequences, around 8% were seen once, and the ten largest hold 10% to 15%. The chain links TRBV27 to TRBJ2-3; TRBD1 matches 10 bases. The receptor's source is a man in his fifties or sixties who received an inactivated influenza vaccine. Sequences were derived from PBMCs from blood, sampled roughly 24 months after vaccination. The CDR3 nucleotides are TGTGCCAGCACTCCGAATTTCTTCGGGACAGGGGTGTCAGATACGCAGTATTTT. Its protein product is CASTPNFFGTGVSDTQYF.